This TCR beta chain was obtained from a study of human T cells and chemical hapten exposure (dated by TCRdb to the early 2020s). Study-wide context: For sensitization, 2% DPC in acetone was applied to a 2 cm by 2 cm area of upper inner arm skin. Throughout the study period of about 23 weeks, patients also received therapeutic DPC doses to the scalp every week. Patch testing on the upper back used Finn chambers containing 0.01% DPC, with scoring done after 6 days according to International Contact Dermatitis Research Group standards. Most of the patients in the cohort were female, and the cohort covered alopecia areata with under or over 50% scalp involvement, alopecia totalis and alopecia universalis. Libraries were combined into a pool for sequencing, and differences in TCR yield between samples came mainly from small differences in library volumes within the pool. In alopecia patients, the study followed how the peripheral blood TCR repertoire changed in vivo over primary and secondary sensitization to diphenylcyclopropenone (DPC), a hapten. Patient blood was sampled pre-sensitization (week 0) and at 2, 6 and about 24 weeks after DPC sensitization. Approximately 28 alopecia patients provided blood for TCR sequencing at one to four time points (pre-sensitization, 2, 6 and 24 weeks).

Paper-wide results and their limitations: Repeated subsampling changed both the strength of the expansion versus patch-test correlation and the threshold at which that correlation became significant. The number of TCRs above 1 in 1000 frequency did not change with DPC sensitization; there was no evidence of global repertoire structure alterations. Significantly more large CDR3 similarity clusters were formed by expanded TCRs than by pre-sensitization or healthy control sets, consistent with antigen-driven responses. Patch test score correlated positively with the number of PT1 expanded TCRs, reaching significance at thresholds 8, 16 and 32 but not at 4. All patients had alopecia, a presumed autoimmune disease, so their immune response might differ from that of healthy individuals.

Read against the paper, the sample's time point label means: pre-sensitization, week 0. The treatment or condition label, read with the paper, signifies: therapeutic diphenylcyclopropenone sensitization with weekly scalp DPC. At each patch-test visit, blood was drawn before the patch test was applied. Eligible patients were aged 18 to 70, diagnosed with alopecia, deemed suitable for DPC therapy, and excluded if pregnant. Unfractionated whole blood was collected in Tempus Blood RNA tubes, and total RNA was extracted from that blood. This clonotype was seen ten or more times. The specificity of this receptor is unknown. No clone much larger than this one lies a single base away; base qualities are absent. The library was built by means of RACE. For sequencing, a NextSeq 500 was employed. During library preparation, unique molecular identifiers were attached to individual cDNA molecules so that TCRs could be counted in a quantitative, reproducible way. Each blood RNA sample was used to sequence both TCR alpha and TCR beta chains. Turning to the authors' computational methods: Samples had a median of around 92,000 TCRs, with a range from roughly 23,224 to 700,000. V, J and CDR3 annotation of the TCR reads was performed with the Decombinator software suite. To make PS versus PT1 abundance plots, every sample was subsampled to the same number of TCRs (28,000). Expanded TCRs were defined as absent before sensitization and observed at least eight times at the 2-week time point. TCRdb cleaned the public reads at Q25 with fastp, built clones with MiXCR and kept in-frame beta chains. Here each entry gathers all rows of one CDR3 protein and keeps the most common genes and DNA. The V and J calls shown here were made by TCRdb, not taken from the authors' results. This sample lists 300,000 to 450,000 distinct CDR3 sequences; roughly 4.6% were detected once. Approximately 2.4% of the sample is held by the ten biggest clonotypes.

The TCR comes from a woman aged 45-65 years with alopecia areata. Some clones in this sample may be carry-over from other donors' samples. The sample consisted of whole blood, taken in connection with sensitization to the hapten diphenylcyclopropenone (DPC).

In nucleotide form, the sequence is TGCGCCAGCAGCTTGAATGCCGGGACTCAGCCCCAGCATTTT. Translated, it reads CASSLNAGTQPQHF. Recombination connected TRBV5-1 to TRBJ1-5, and perhaps TRBD1 as D gene, on 5 matching bases. The CDR3 contains 14 residues, cysteine and phenylalanine counted. Only the CDR3 part of the read is kept: 42 bases, read in frame from the first base. From a lookup of the germline V gene, CDR1 and CDR2 are SGHRS and YFSETQ. V was cut back by 1 base and J by 6 bases, leaving a gap of 11 bases between them.